The text below deals with one T cell receptor (beta chain). Its matching antigen is unknown. A clone one base away is much larger, so this may be a read error. This entry comes from a study of T cell repertoires in cytomegalovirus infection. TCRdb reanalysed the reads using MiXCR and keeps one entry per CDR3 protein. The sample has approximately 910,000 distinct CDR3 sequences, approximately 31% seen once. This specimen consisted of cultured CD8+ T cells from PBMCs, obtained from culture after CMV antigen stimulation. The receptor's source is a human donor in good health (CMV status not recorded). Some clones in this sample may be carry-over from other donors' samples.

The CDR3 DNA reads as TGTGCCAGCAGCCGCCGGACAGGGAACAGTCAGCCCCAGCATTTT. This sequence encodes CASSRRTGNSQPQHF. V is TRBV7-2 and J is TRBJ1-5; TRBD1 agrees at 8 bases. There are 15 residues in the CDR3. Germline V gene sequence: CDR1 SGHTA, CDR2 FQGNSA. Unmatched junction bases numbered 9, after V lost 5 bases and J lost 6 bases.